These T cell receptor beta chains were read from a single sample in a study of blood T cell repertoires in COVID-19. Profiling relied on immunoSEQ multiplex PCR, and the TCRdb table lists in-frame clones only, not all of them. This table holds more than 65,000 clones, about three quarters found once. Sequencing input: peripheral blood. These receptors were taken from a woman of 80 years or more with active or convalescent COVID-19. CDR3s include the opening cysteine and the closing phenylalanine or tryptophan. D genes are given only for firm matches. Clone size is stated in some rows and not others, as once, few, many or a class when expanded.

j_gene: TRBJ1-5; v_gene: TRBV4-3; d_gene: .; abundance: .; CDR3aa: CASSPERSQPQPQHF; CDR3nt: TGCGCCAGCAGCCCTGAGCGCTCCCAACCACAGCCCCAGCATTTT
j_gene: TRBJ2-3; v_gene: TRBV5-6; d_gene: TRBD2; abundance: once; CDR3aa: CASSRVSGRGEGTQYF; CDR3nt: TGTGCCAGCAGCCGGGTCAGCGGGCGGGGGGAAGGTACGCAGTATTTT
j_gene: TRBJ1-2; v_gene: TRBV6-6; d_gene: TRBD1; abundance: few; CDR3aa: CASRGQGVWYGYTF; CDR3nt: TGTGCCAGCAGGGGACAGGGGGTCTGGTATGGCTACACCTTC
j_gene: TRBJ2-7; v_gene: TRBV18; d_gene: TRBD1; abundance: .; CDR3aa: CASSPPLGRGPDEQYF; CDR3nt: TGTGCCAGCTCACCCCCCTTGGGCAGGGGGCCCGACGAGCAGTACTTC
j_gene: TRBJ2-7; v_gene: TRBV6-5; d_gene: TRBD2; abundance: few; CDR3aa: CASRTLAGGSEQYF; CDR3nt: TGTGCCAGCAGAACACTAGCGGGGGGGAGTGAGCAGTACTTC
j_gene: TRBJ1-5; v_gene: TRBV6-1; d_gene: .; abundance: .; CDR3aa: CASSEEGGSGNQPQHF; CDR3nt: TGTGCCAGCAGTGAAGAGGGAGGTTCGGGCAATCAGCCCCAGCATTTT
j_gene: TRBJ2-7; v_gene: TRBV6-2/TRBV6-3; d_gene: .; abundance: few; CDR3aa: CASSWSAGYEQYF; CDR3nt: TGTGCCAGCAGTTGGTCGGCAGGCTACGAGCAGTACTTC
j_gene: TRBJ2-2; v_gene: TRBV6-5; d_gene: TRBD1; abundance: .; CDR3aa: CASSLRGPGTGELFF; CDR3nt: TGTGCCAGCAGCCTCAGGGGGCCCGGAACCGGGGAGCTGTTTTTT
j_gene: TRBJ2-3; v_gene: TRBV28; d_gene: TRBD2; abundance: .; CDR3aa: CASSSTSGVTDTQYF; CDR3nt: TGTGCCAGCAGTTCTACTAGCGGGGTCACAGATACGCAGTATTTT
j_gene: TRBJ1-2; v_gene: TRBV5-5; d_gene: TRBD1; abundance: .; CDR3aa: CASSWEDRSHGYTF; CDR3nt: TGTGCCAGCAGCTGGGAGGACAGGTCCCATGGCTACACCTTC
j_gene: TRBJ1-1; v_gene: TRBV7-3; d_gene: .; abundance: .; CDR3aa: CASSRAGNTEAFF; CDR3nt: TGTGCCAGCAGCCGAGCCGGGAACACTGAAGCTTTCTTT
j_gene: TRBJ1-5; v_gene: TRBV19; d_gene: .; abundance: few; CDR3aa: CASSKGGTNQPQHF; CDR3nt: TGTGCCAGTAGTAAAGGGGGAACCAATCAGCCCCAGCATTTT
j_gene: TRBJ1-5; v_gene: TRBV29-1; d_gene: .; abundance: .; CDR3aa: CSGTQGRGQPQHF; CDR3nt: TGCAGCGGCACACAGGGTCGCGGTCAGCCCCAGCATTTT
j_gene: TRBJ2-6; v_gene: TRBV19; d_gene: TRBD1; abundance: .; CDR3aa: CASSITGDNPSGANVLTF; CDR3nt: TGTGCCAGTAGTATAACAGGGGATAATCCCTCTGGGGCCAACGTCCTGACTTTC
j_gene: TRBJ2-5; v_gene: TRBV2; d_gene: .; abundance: .; CDR3aa: CASSESRMTQYF; CDR3nt: TGTGCCAGCAGTGAGAGTAGAATGACCCAGTACTTC
j_gene: TRBJ2-7; v_gene: TRBV9; d_gene: TRBD1; abundance: .; CDR3aa: CASSPRTGDEQYF; CDR3nt: TGTGCCAGCAGCCCTCGGACAGGGGACGAGCAGTACTTC
j_gene: TRBJ2-7; v_gene: TRBV11-3; d_gene: TRBD1; abundance: few; CDR3aa: CASSRGGQGGSYEQYF; CDR3nt: TGTGCCAGCAGTAGGGGAGGACAGGGTGGCTCCTACGAGCAGTACTTC
j_gene: TRBJ2-3; v_gene: TRBV27; d_gene: .; abundance: .; CDR3aa: CASSPRLVDTQYF; CDR3nt: TGTGCCAGCAGTCCCCGGCTAGTCGATACGCAGTATTTT
j_gene: TRBJ2-3; v_gene: TRBV9; d_gene: TRBD2; abundance: .; CDR3aa: CASSVARGDTDTQYF; CDR3nt: TGTGCCAGCAGCGTTGCTCGGGGGGACACAGATACGCAGTATTTT
j_gene: TRBJ2-3; v_gene: TRBV10-3; d_gene: TRBD1; abundance: .; CDR3aa: CAISDVGQGTDTQYF; CDR3nt: TGTGCCATCAGTGATGTGGGACAGGGAACAGATACGCAGTATTTT
j_gene: TRBJ1-2; v_gene: TRBV30; d_gene: .; abundance: once; CDR3aa: CAWRRDTYNYGYTF; CDR3nt: TGTGCCTGGAGGAGGGACACCTATAACTATGGCTACACCTTC
j_gene: TRBJ2-7; v_gene: TRBV30; d_gene: .; abundance: .; CDR3aa: CAWSPGSYEQYF; CDR3nt: TGTGCCTGGAGTCCGGGTTCCTACGAGCAGTACTTC
j_gene: TRBJ2-7; v_gene: TRBV7-8; d_gene: TRBD1; abundance: once; CDR3aa: CASSPRLGQGAREQYF; CDR3nt: TGTGCCAGCAGCCCCCGTCTCGGACAGGGGGCTAGAGAGCAGTACTTC
j_gene: TRBJ1-1; v_gene: TRBV15; d_gene: .; abundance: many; CDR3aa: CATSGITGVNTEAFF; CDR3nt: TGTGCCACCAGCGGTATTACAGGCGTGAACACTGAAGCTTTCTTT
j_gene: TRBJ1-2; v_gene: TRBV14; d_gene: .; abundance: .; CDR3aa: CASSPLETAGYTF; CDR3nt: TGTGCCAGCAGCCCCCTGGAGACGGCTGGCTACACCTTC
j_gene: TRBJ1-1; v_gene: TRBV11-3; d_gene: TRBD1; abundance: .; CDR3aa: CASSEDRGTEAFF; CDR3nt: TGTGCCAGCAGCGAAGACAGGGGCACTGAAGCTTTCTTT
j_gene: TRBJ1-6; v_gene: TRBV7-2; d_gene: TRBD1; abundance: .; CDR3aa: CASSSTGTGNSPLHF; CDR3nt: TGTGCCAGCAGCTCGACAGGGACAGGGAATTCACCCCTCCACTTT
j_gene: TRBJ2-5; v_gene: TRBV13; d_gene: TRBD2; abundance: .; CDR3aa: CASSSGLAGEQETQYF; CDR3nt: TGTGCCAGCAGTTCCGGACTAGCGGGGGAACAAGAGACCCAGTACTTC
j_gene: TRBJ1-6; v_gene: TRBV7-2; d_gene: TRBD1; abundance: .; CDR3aa: CASSLATAGGFNSPLHF; CDR3nt: TGTGCCAGCAGCTTAGCTACTGCAGGGGGCTTTAATTCACCCCTCCACTTT
j_gene: TRBJ1-5; v_gene: TRBV2; d_gene: .; abundance: once; CDR3aa: CASSEIAGLLQPQHF; CDR3nt: TGTGCCAGCAGTGAAATTGCGGGGTTACTTCAGCCCCAGCATTTT
j_gene: TRBJ2-2; v_gene: TRBV5-6; d_gene: TRBD1; abundance: .; CDR3aa: CASSSDRGRLSGELFF; CDR3nt: TGTGCCAGCAGCTCCGACAGGGGGCGATTGTCCGGGGAGCTGTTTTTT
j_gene: TRBJ2-7; v_gene: TRBV3-1/TRBV3-2; d_gene: .; abundance: .; CDR3aa: CASSQGPSTYEQYF; CDR3nt: TGTGCCAGCAGCCAAGGCCCTAGCACCTACGAGCAGTACTTC
j_gene: TRBJ2-7; v_gene: TRBV5-8; d_gene: .; abundance: .; CDR3aa: CASSLDGARAPQYF; CDR3nt: TGTGCCAGCAGCTTGGATGGCGCCAGGGCGCCGCAGTACTTC
j_gene: TRBJ1-2; v_gene: TRBV6-4; d_gene: TRBD1; abundance: .; CDR3aa: CASSDRGTDPYGYTF; CDR3nt: TGTGCCAGCAGCGACAGGGGGACCGACCCTTATGGCTACACCTTC
j_gene: TRBJ1-1; v_gene: TRBV2; d_gene: TRBD1; abundance: .; CDR3aa: CASRERQGMNTEAFF; CDR3nt: TGTGCCAGCAGGGAGCGACAGGGCATGAACACTGAAGCTTTCTTT
j_gene: TRBJ2-7; v_gene: TRBV6-5; d_gene: .; abundance: .; CDR3aa: CASTYSYEQYF; CDR3nt: TGTGCCAGCACCTACTCCTACGAGCAGTACTTC
j_gene: TRBJ2-7; v_gene: TRBV4-3; d_gene: .; abundance: .; CDR3aa: CASSQGGRPPTEQYF; CDR3nt: TGCGCCAGCAGCCAAGGGGGCAGGCCCCCTACTGAGCAGTACTTC
j_gene: TRBJ2-7; v_gene: TRBV5-1; d_gene: TRBD1; abundance: .; CDR3aa: CASSLTGGRHEQYF; CDR3nt: TGCGCCAGCAGCTTAACAGGGGGTCGTCACGAGCAGTACTTC
j_gene: TRBJ1-3; v_gene: TRBV4-1; d_gene: .; abundance: .; CDR3aa: CASSQVQGLGSGNTIYF; CDR3nt: TGCGCCAGCAGCCAAGTTCAGGGTTTGGGGTCTGGAAACACCATATATTTT
j_gene: TRBJ1-2; v_gene: TRBV4-1; d_gene: TRBD1; abundance: .; CDR3aa: CASSQDSRGQGGLADGYTF; CDR3nt: TGCGCCAGCAGCCAAGACAGTAGGGGACAGGGTGGTTTGGCGGATGGCTACACCTTC
j_gene: TRBJ2-3; v_gene: TRBV5-6; d_gene: TRBD1; abundance: .; CDR3aa: CASSVPGQPDTQYF; CDR3nt: TGTGCCAGCAGCGTACCGGGACAGCCAGATACGCAGTATTTT